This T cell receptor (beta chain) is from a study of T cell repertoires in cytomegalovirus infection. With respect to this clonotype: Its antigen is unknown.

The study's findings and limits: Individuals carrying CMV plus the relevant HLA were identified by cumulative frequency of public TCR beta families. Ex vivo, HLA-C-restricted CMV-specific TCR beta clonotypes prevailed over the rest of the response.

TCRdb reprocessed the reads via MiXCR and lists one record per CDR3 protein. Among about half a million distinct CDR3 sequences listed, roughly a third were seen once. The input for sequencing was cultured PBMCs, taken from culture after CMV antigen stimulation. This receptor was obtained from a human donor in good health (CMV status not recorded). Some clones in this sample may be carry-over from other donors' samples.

The CDR3 spells CASSLAWDFTDTQYF. The CDR3, as DNA: TGTGCCAGCAGCTTAGCTTGGGACTTCACAGATACGCAGTATTTT. The rearrangement links TRBV7-2 to TRBJ2-3, with TRBD2 as a possible D gene (6 bases). This CDR3 is 15 amino acids long. Trimming shortened V by 0 bases and J by 2 bases, and 9 bases separated the two germline ends. The germline V gene has CDR1 SGHTA and CDR2 FQGNSA.